This T cell receptor beta chain was observed in a study of OX40 agonist ivuxolimab in advanced cancers. For the study in its entirety: Ivuxolimab was a fully human IgG2 agonistic monoclonal antibody targeting the costimulatory receptor OX40 (CD134). Intravenous ivuxolimab was administered to patients every 2 weeks at six dose levels: 0.01, 0.1, 0.3, 1.5, 3 and 10 mg/kg. The point of sequencing TCRbeta in the periphery was to test whether ivuxolimab changed TCR sequence diversity and drove clonal T-cell expansion. Among the roughly 50 dose-escalation patients, around 20 had hepatocellular carcinoma, about 15 melanoma, 9 renal cell carcinoma and 9 head and neck cancer. In the dose-escalation cohort, nearly 85% of patients were male, and the mean age was 60 years with a range of about 20 to 80. Patients were allowed to have had prior anti-PD-1, anti-PD-L1 or anti-CTLA-4 therapy, and around 37% of the dose-escalation patients had previously received checkpoint inhibitors. Partial responses occurred in three dose-escalation patients: two with cutaneous melanoma and one with hepatocellular carcinoma. The paper describes the monotherapy dose-escalation part (N = 52 patients) of the phase I trial of ivuxolimab. General findings and caveats noted by the study authors: On average, CD8+ T cells showed more expanded clones than CD4+ T cells after ivuxolimab. Antigen specificity was not determined for the clonally expanded peripheral T cells. Clonal expansion of both CD4+ and CD8+ blood T cells was observed from baseline to week 6 at doses 0.1 to 3.0 mg/kg. Low levels of normalized T-cell clonal expansion were also seen in some patients who did not respond. In the 0.1-3.0 mg/kg groups, partial responders had among the lowest normalized peripheral clonal expansion, particularly in CD8+ T cells.

From its cysteine to its phenylalanine, the CDR3 spans 14 amino acids. Only the CDR3 region is kept as DNA, spanning 42 bases read in frame from base 1. CDR1 SGHTA and CDR2 FQGNSA were looked up in the germline V gene. Compared with germline, V lacks 3 bases and J lacks 5 bases; bases without a gene match: 2. A remark on this clone: Its antigen specificity is not known. No base qualities exist here, and no much larger clone lies one base off it.

Genomic DNA was isolated from the sorted cells so that the TCRbeta CDR3 region could be sequenced. The immunoSEQ Assay was used for sequencing of TCRbeta CDR3 regions. This is the immuneACCESS table as TCRdb keeps it, with only in-frame sequences that have V and J called. A part of the clones is gone; compared with another copy, unresolved V genes explain less than half, and the rest is unexplained. This sample lists approximately 66,000 clones; 85% were detected once. The ten largest clones represent 0.8% to 1% of the sample. Patients with autoimmune disease history or receiving systemic immunosuppression were excluded from the trial. In every dose cohort, peripheral blood was drawn for TCR sequencing at baseline, cycle 4 day 1, and cycle 7 day 1. The samples were drawn from a first-in-human, open-label, multicenter phase I dose-escalation trial of ivuxolimab. Adults with locally advanced or metastatic melanoma, renal cell carcinoma, hepatocellular carcinoma or head and neck squamous cell carcinoma were enrolled in the trial. CD4+ and CD8+ T cells were sorted separately from peripheral blood before TCR sequencing.

The starting material was CD4+ or CD8+ T cells sorted from blood, obtained in a trial of the OX40 agonist ivuxolimab. This TCR was sampled from an adult with an advanced solid tumor such as melanoma, head and neck, liver or kidney cancer. The chain is made from TRBV7-2 and TRBJ1-5; TRBD1 aligns with 9 central bases. CDR3 reads: CASSLGQGHQPQHF. The bases read TGTGCCAGCAGCTTGGGACAGGGTCATCAGCCCCAGCATTTT.